This entry lists 26 T cell receptor beta chains sequenced from one sample in a study of beta chain features in type 1 diabetes. The authors reverse transcribed all of the isolated RNA, so sequencing captured expressed TCRB transcripts. This table comes from immunoSEQ multiplex PCR, and its TCRdb copy is limited to in-frame clones, with some not included. The sample records 140,000 to 150,000 clones, over 9.5% being singletons. Sequencing input: naive CD4+ T cells from blood. The receptors here all came from a young man in good health.

This sequence joins TRBV6-6 and TRBJ1-5; 8 positions match TRBD1. The CDR3 covers 15 residues. Trimming removed 4 bases from V and 7 bases from J; junction bases left unmatched: 9. Germline V gene data show CDR1 as MNHNY and CDR2 as SVGAGI (reference sequence). Here the CDR3 reads CASSFDRDRRQPQHF. In DNA, the CDR3 is TGTGCCAGCAGTTTCGACAGGGACAGGAGACAGCCCCAGCATTTT.

The chain recombines TRBV7-2 with TRBJ2-3; 8 positions match TRBD1. The trim removed 3 bases at V and 6 bases at J, leaving 8 bases unmatched. The CDR3 has 15 residues. In germline, CDR1 is SGHTA, CDR2 FQGNSA. The CDR3 loop is CASSLMDREGDTQYF. As DNA, the CDR3 is TGTGCCAGCAGCTTGATGGACAGGGAAGGCGATACGCAGTATTTT.

The rearrangement joins TRBV5-1 to TRBJ2-3; tentative D call: TRBD2 (6 bases). The length of the CDR3 is 14 residues. Germline CDR1 is SGHRS and CDR2 is YFSETQ. Trimming pared 1 base from V and 3 bases from J, leaving 9 bases between. The CDR3 spells CASSLHSGTDTQYF. In DNA form, the CDR3 reads TGCGCCAGCAGCTTGCATAGCGGTACAGATACGCAGTATTTT. Full variable domain (missing parts from reference TRBV5-1 and TRBJ2-3): KAGVTQTPRYLIKTRGQQVTLSCSPISGHRSVSWYQQTPGQGLQFLFEYFSETQRNKGNFPGRFSGRQFSNSRSEMNVSTLELGDSALYLCASSLHSGTDTQYFGPGTRLTVL.

This clone was counted only a few times. This chain uses TRBV6-6 with TRBJ1-2; 7 nucleotides match TRBD1. CDR3 length equals 14 residues. Losses at the gene ends were 7 bases for V and 6 bases for J; bases not matched to a gene: 11. Germline loops: CDR1 MNHNY, CDR2 SVGAGI (reference sequence). DNA for the CDR3: TGTGCCAGCATTAGACAGGGCCTACCGGATGGCTACACCTTC. Protein product: CASIRQGLPDGYTF.

The table lists this clone with many counts. Compared with germline, one end of the junction differs, possibly owing to a read error. The V gene is TRBV19, the J gene TRBJ2-1; TRBD2 aligns across 7 bases. The germline CDR1 and CDR2 sequences are LNHDA and SQIVND (reference sequence). CDR3 length equals 14 residues. The CDR3 spells CASSLISRQGGVVF. For the CDR3, the DNA is TGTGCCAGTAGTCTCATCAGCCGGCAGGGAGGGGTGGTCTTC.

In its sample, this clone was seen many times. CDR3 amino acids: CASSFRVVSTGELFF. CDR3 DNA sequence: TGTGCCAGCAGCTTCCGGGTCGTCAGCACCGGGGAGCTGTTTTTT. The chain couples TRBV5-4 to TRBJ2-2, with no clear D. Germline CDR1 is SGHNT and CDR2 is YYREEE (reference sequence). V lost 2 bases to trimming and J lost 4 bases, with 12 bases between them. The CDR3 extends over 15 amino acids.

V gene TRBV27 combines with J gene TRBJ1-6; TRBD1 is a possible D gene (6 bases). The CDR3 is 16 amino acids. The germline CDR1 and CDR2 sequences are MNHEY and SMNVEV (reference sequence). V gave up 4 bases and J gave up 7 bases, with 17 bases separating them. CDR3 in amino acids: CASSSGTSAYNSPLHF. Here the CDR3 DNA reads TGTGCCAGCAGTTCGGGGACATCAGCATACAATTCACCCCTCCACTTT.

The chain links TRBV28 to TRBJ1-4, with TRBD1 identical over 9 bases. The CDR3 covers 12 residues. The germline V gene has CDR1 MDHEN and CDR2 SYDVKM. V gave up 3 bases and J gave up 15 bases; unmatched junction bases: 5. CDR3 loop: CASSLSRDRVFF. The CDR3 DNA reads as TGTGCCAGCAGTTTGTCCCGGGACAGGGTGTTTTTT.

The chain couples TRBV5-1 to TRBJ2-7; a weak D match, TRBD1 (5 bases). Germline values: CDR1 SGHRS, CDR2 YFSETQ. The length of the CDR3 is 15 residues. Between the trimmed V and J ends, which lost 0 bases and 0 bases, there was a span of 10 bases. CDR3 sequence reads: CASSLAVDSSYEQYF. The CDR3 bases are TGCGCCAGCAGCTTGGCAGTCGACAGCTCCTACGAGCAGTACTTC.

This clone was observed a handful of times. The chain joins TRBV29-1 to TRBJ2-5; D possibly corresponds to TRBD1 (5 bases). CDR1 SQVTM and CDR2 ANQGSEA come from the germline V gene. V was cut by 4 bases and J by 2 bases, with 14 bases left in between. The CDR3 runs 14 residues. The CDR3 loop is CSVAQGLSQETQYF. CDR3 bases: TGCAGCGTTGCTCAGGGTCTATCACAAGAGACCCAGTACTTC.

This clone was seen only a few times. CDR3 sequence (DNA): TGCACCAGCAGCCAAGATATAGCGGGAGAACATACGCAGTATTTT. This sequence encodes CTSSQDIAGEHTQYF. The chain couples TRBV1 to TRBJ2-3; the table's D gene call, TRBD2, was not cross checked with the DNA. TRBV1 is designated a pseudogene. The CDR3 extends over 15 amino acids.

This clone has just a few counts. The rearrangement links TRBV19 to TRBJ1-5, with 7 bases that match TRBD1. V shed 8 bases and J 1 base; nucleotides not matched to a gene: 5. CDR1 is LNHDA and CDR2 is SQIVND in the germline V gene (reference sequence). The CDR3 covers 14 residues. The CDR3 sequence: CASHRGESNQPQHF. CDR3 DNA: TGTGCCAGTCACAGGGGAGAAAGCAATCAGCCCCAGCATTTT.

This clone occurred a few times. V usage is TRBV29-1 and J usage is TRBJ1-2; 11 bases are a match to TRBD1. Germline V gene data show CDR1 as SQVTM and CDR2 as ANQGSEA. CDR3 length: 15 amino acids. After removal of 5 bases from V and 3 bases from J, the junction contained 8 bases not matched to a gene. The DNA for the CDR3 is TGCAGCGTTACGCCCCGGGACAGGGGGGACTATGGCTACACCTTC. Its protein is CSVTPRDRGDYGYTF.

This clone was counted many times. This chain uses TRBV7-9 with TRBJ2-5; 9 bases match TRBD2. This CDR3 has 14 amino acids. Looked up from germline, CDR1 is SEHNR and CDR2 is FQNEAQ (reference sequence). Unmatched junction bases numbered 5, after V lost 5 bases and J lost 4 bases. The CDR3 nucleotides are TGTGCCAGCAGCCCGGGACTAGCCATAGAGACCCAGTACTTC. Translating it yields CASSPGLAIETQYF.

This chain joins TRBV18 and TRBJ2-1; 10 positions match TRBD2. Germline lookup yields CDR1 KGHSH and CDR2 LQKENI. V trimming: 0 bases; J trimming: 8 bases; junction bases outside the gene matches: 7. The CDR3 length is 16 residues. CDR3 nucleotide sequence: TGTGCCAGCTCACCACCGGGACTAGCGTTAGGGCATGAGCAGTTCTTC. Translating gives CASSPPGLALGHEQFF. Full variable domain (missing parts from reference TRBV18 and TRBJ2-1): NAGVMQNPRHLVRRRGQEARLRCSPMKGHSHVYWYRQLPEEGLKFMVYLQKENIIDESGMPKERFSAEFPKEGPSILRIQQVVRGDSAAYFCASSPPGLALGHEQFFGPGTRLTVL.

The chain carries TRBV7-3 and TRBJ1-3, with 8 nucleotides matching TRBD1. Germline CDR1 reads SGHTA; CDR2 reads FQGTGA. The CDR3 is 14 residues long. The V and J ends lost 5 bases and 4 bases, in that order; junction bases with no gene match: 4. The CDR3 DNA sequence: TGTGCCAGCAGCATACAGGGGGACGGAAACACCATATATTTT. This codes for CASSIQGDGNTIYF.

This clone appeared a few times. The gene calls are TRBV7-2 and TRBJ2-3; 8 bases line up with TRBD2. V lost 5 bases, J lost 0 bases, and 7 bases stayed unmatched. This CDR3 is 16 amino acids long. From germline, CDR1 is SGHTA and CDR2 FQGNSA. CDR3 sequence: CASSTRTSTSTDTQYF. CDR3 in DNA: TGTGCCAGCAGCACCCGGACTAGCACAAGCACAGATACGCAGTATTTT. The whole variable domain, remainder taken from reference TRBV7-2 and TRBJ2-3, is GAGVSQSPSNKVTEKGKDVELRCDPISGHTALYWYRQSLGQGLEFLIYFQGNSAPDKSGLPSDRFSAERTGGSVSTLTIQRTQQEDSAVYLCASSTRTSTSTDTQYFGPGTRLTVL.

This clone turned up a few times. This chain uses TRBV6-1 with TRBJ2-1, with D possibly matching TRBD1 (6 bases). The V gene's germline CDR1 is MNHNS and CDR2 SASEGT. The CDR3 spans 14 residues. The V gene lost 2 bases and the J gene lost 15 bases, with 20 bases spanning the gap. Written as DNA, the CDR3 is TGTGCCAGCAGTGAAAGGCTATTGGACAGTAGGCCGTTCTTC. Its protein is CASSERLLDSRPFF.

In its sample, this clone was seen a few times. The CDR3 sequence is CASSPGTVGPDTQYF. DNA of the CDR3: TGTGCCAGCAGTCCCGGGACAGTGGGGCCAGATACGCAGTATTTT. This rearrangement joins TRBV27 to TRBJ2-3; 7 nucleotides match TRBD1. The junction had 9 bases not matched to a gene; V was cut back by 5 bases and J by 4 bases. Germline CDR1 is MNHEY and CDR2 is SMNVEV (reference sequence). The CDR3 spans 15 residues.

This clone was seen only a few times. The J gene is TRBJ1-6, the V gene TRBV7-2; D uncertain. The V gene's germline CDR1 is SGHTA and CDR2 FQGNSA. The V end was cut by 2 bases, the J end by 9 bases, with 5 bases between. This CDR3 comprises 12 residues. CDR3 DNA: TGTGCCAGCAGCTTATGGGCTTCACCCCTCCACTTT. As protein: CASSLWASPLHF.

This clone was seen a handful of times. The genes are TRBV9 and TRBJ2-1; weak D call: TRBD2 (5 bases). Trimming took off 2 bases at V and 4 bases at J, with 7 bases between the two ends. Germline loops: CDR1 SGDLS, CDR2 YYNGEE. The CDR3 sequence is 13 residues long. CDR3 bases: TGTGCCAGCAGCGTCTCGGGGTACAATGAGCAGTTCTTC. This encodes CASSVSGYNEQFF. Based on the CDR3 plus reference TRBV9 and TRBJ2-1, the full variable domain is DSGVTQTPKHLITATGQRVTLRCSPRSGDLSVYWYQQSLDQGLQFLIQYYNGEERAKGNILERFSAQQFPDLHSELNLSSLELGDSALYFCASSVSGYNEQFFGPGTRLTVL.

This clone was picked up a small number of times. The genes are TRBV4-2 and TRBJ1-3; 8 positions match TRBD1. Unmatched junction bases numbered 5, after V lost 0 bases and J lost 1 base. This CDR3 has 17 residues. Germline lookup yields CDR1 LGHNA and CDR2 YNFKEQ. DNA for the CDR3: TGTGCCAGCAGCCAAGAACGGCAGGGGGCTTCTGGAAACACCATATATTTT. Protein sequence: CASSQERQGASGNTIYF.

The V call is TRBV25-1, the J call TRBJ2-5; D is possibly TRBD2 (6 bases). CDR1 is MGHDK and CDR2 is SYGVNS in the germline V gene. V lost 3 bases to trimming and J lost 3 bases, with 8 bases between them. The CDR3 runs 13 residues. CDR3 coding DNA: TGTGCCAGCAGTGAGCCGGGGGAAGAGACCCAGTACTTC. As protein: CASSEPGEETQYF.

This chain joins TRBV7-2 and TRBJ1-2, with D possibly being TRBD1 (5 bases). This CDR3 spans 15 amino acids. CDR1 and CDR2 (germline): SGHTA, FQGNSA. The V and J ends lost 1 base and 3 bases respectively, with 12 bases between them. The CDR3 DNA follows: TGTGCCAGCAGCTTAGTAGGGGCGCTGGACTATGGCTACACCTTC. Amino acid sequence: CASSLVGALDYGYTF.

In this sample, this clone turned up a few times. The CDR3 DNA sequence: TGTGCCAGCAGTTATTACAGACCCAACAACCTCCACTTT. It yields the protein CASSYYRPNNLHF. The J gene is TRBJ1-6, the V gene TRBV6-6; no reliable D call. The CDR3 sequence is 13 residues long. Germline V CDR1 and CDR2: MNHNY, SVGAGI (reference sequence). V lost 3 bases and J lost 15, with 15 bases in between.

The CDR3 DNA reads as TGCGCCAGCAGCTCTAGGGGACAGGGGAACGAAAAACTGTTTTTT. It specifies CASSSRGQGNEKLFF. The chain carries TRBV5-1 and TRBJ1-4, with TRBD1 matching 10 bases. The CDR3 length is 15 residues. CDR1 is SGHRS and CDR2 is YFSETQ in the germline V gene. After removal of 3 bases from V and 8 bases from J, the junction contained 7 bases not matched to a gene.